The TCR beta chain described here comes from a study of STAT3 mutations in large granular lymphocyte leukemia. General study findings and limits: In some patients, a small highly pathogenic clone possibly went undetected. Variable sampling intervals and differing treatment regimens complicated linking therapy response to TCR clonal burden changes. Every T-LGLL patient had at least one immunodominant TCRbeta clonotype.

Libraries were prepared by immunoSEQ multiplex PCR; TCRdb keeps only in-frame clonotypes and omits some of them. The sample has around 3,600 clones, roughly four fifths seen once. Germline assignment: CDR1 GTSNPN and CDR2 SVGIG (reference sequence). V was clipped by 3 bases and J by 4 bases; unmatched bases: 3. The length of the CDR3 is 13 residues. In the case of this clone: Antigen: not known.

This clonotype originated in a man aged 55 to 69 with T-cell large granular lymphocyte leukemia. Some clones in this sample may be carry-over from other donors' samples. The chain couples TRBV30 to TRBJ2-1, with 7 bases identical to TRBD2. Sequenced material: peripheral blood mononuclear cells. The CDR3 sequence: CAWSQGGYNEQFF. CDR3 DNA sequence: TGTGCCTGGAGCCAGGGAGGGTACAATGAGCAGTTCTTC.